In this sample, the clone carrying this TCR beta chain turned up many times. TCR beta CDR3 amplification from genomic DNA was performed by two-round multiplex PCR. Each TRBV and TRBJ gene had its own primer in the first PCR round. TCRdb re-derived calls from the multiplex PCR reads in MiXCR, one entry per CDR3 protein. The table has roughly 13,000 distinct CDR3 sequences, 37% seen once; the top ten hold 41%. This sample stems from a study of prognosis after radiotherapy for stage I lung cancer. Overall study context: Among the non-small cell lung cancer patients, all were considered medically inoperable.

Losses at the gene ends were 9 bases for V and 6 bases for J; bases not matched to a gene: 7. The CDR3 is made up of 12 amino acids. Germline loops: CDR1 SNHLY, CDR2 FYNNEI. This specimen consisted of PBMCs, obtained before or after stereotactic body radiation therapy (not recorded which). The origin of this receptor is a donor aged 50 or older with non-small cell lung cancer. The genes are TRBV2 and TRBJ1-2, with 7 bases lining up with TRBD1. The CDR3 DNA reads as TGTGCCAGGGGGGAGACAGGGAATGGCTACACCTTC. Its translation is CARGETGNGYTF.